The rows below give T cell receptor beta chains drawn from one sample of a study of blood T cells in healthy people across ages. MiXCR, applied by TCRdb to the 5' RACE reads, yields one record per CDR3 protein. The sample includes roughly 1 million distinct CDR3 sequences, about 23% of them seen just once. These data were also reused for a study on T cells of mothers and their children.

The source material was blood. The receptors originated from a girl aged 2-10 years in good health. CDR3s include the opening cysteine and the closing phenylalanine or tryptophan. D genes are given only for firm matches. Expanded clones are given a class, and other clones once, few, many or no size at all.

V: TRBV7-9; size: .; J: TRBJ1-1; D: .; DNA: TGTGCCAGCAGCCCCGCCACAGGGAACACTGAAGCTTTCTTT; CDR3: CASSPATGNTEAFF
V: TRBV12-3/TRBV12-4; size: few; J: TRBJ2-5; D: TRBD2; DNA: TGTGCCAGCAGTTTAGTTTGGGGACAACCGGGACTAGCGGGAGTAGAGACCCAGTGCTTC; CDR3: CASSLVWGQPGLAGVETQCF
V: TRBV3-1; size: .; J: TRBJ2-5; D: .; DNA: TGTGCCAGCAGCCAAGATAGTGGCGGGTTCCAAGAGACCCAGTACTTC; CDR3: CASSQDSGGFQETQYF
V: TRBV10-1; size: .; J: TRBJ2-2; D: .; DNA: TGCGCCAGCAGGGCCCAGAACACCGGGGAGCTGTTTTTT; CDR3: CASRAQNTGELFF
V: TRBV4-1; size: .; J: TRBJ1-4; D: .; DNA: TGCGCCAGCAGCCAAGAGGGAGGCCGGGAAAAACTGTTTTTT; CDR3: CASSQEGGREKLFF
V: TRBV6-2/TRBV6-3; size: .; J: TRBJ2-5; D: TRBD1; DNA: TGTGCCAGCAGTTCGCCATCCATGGACAGGGAGGAAGAGACCCAGTACTTC; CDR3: CASSSPSMDREEETQYF
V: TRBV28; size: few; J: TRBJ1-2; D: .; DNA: TGTGCCAGCAGTTTACCGACCCCCGACAGGCGTAACTATGGCTACACCTTC; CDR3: CASSLPTPDRRNYGYTF
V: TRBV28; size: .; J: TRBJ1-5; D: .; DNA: TGTGCCAGCAGTCTGGACCGGGCACTAAGCAATCAGCCCCAGCATTTT; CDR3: CASSLDRALSNQPQHF
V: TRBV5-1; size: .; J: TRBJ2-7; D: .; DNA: TGCGCCAGCAGCTTTCCAGCGGATGAGCAGTACTTC; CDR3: CASSFPADEQYF
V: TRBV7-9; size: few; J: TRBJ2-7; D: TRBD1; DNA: TGTGCCAGCAGCGGCATGGGACAGGGCTCCTACGAGCAGTACTTC; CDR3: CASSGMGQGSYEQYF
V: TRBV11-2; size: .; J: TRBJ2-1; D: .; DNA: TGTGCCAGCAGCTTAGGGCCAGACTGGACCTACAATGAGCAGTTCTTC; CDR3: CASSLGPDWTYNEQFF
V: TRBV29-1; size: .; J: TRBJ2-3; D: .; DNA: TGCAGCGTTGGGGCAGGCCAGAAGGATGGCACAGATACGCAGTATTTT; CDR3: CSVGAGQKDGTDTQYF
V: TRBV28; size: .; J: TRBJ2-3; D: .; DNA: TGTGCCAGCCTTGACCTTACCGAAGGCACAGATACGCAGTATTTT; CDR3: CASLDLTEGTDTQYF
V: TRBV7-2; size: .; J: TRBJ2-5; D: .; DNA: TGTGCCAGCAGCCCCCTTTGGGGGCAAGAGACCCAGTACTTC; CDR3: CASSPLWGQETQYF
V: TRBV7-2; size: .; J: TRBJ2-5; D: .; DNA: TGTGCCAGCAGCCAAAACCAGGGGCAGACCCAGTACTTC; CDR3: CASSQNQGQTQYF
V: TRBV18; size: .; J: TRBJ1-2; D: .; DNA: TGTGCCAGCTCACCGTCTCAGGGTATCATCTATGGCTACACCTTC; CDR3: CASSPSQGIIYGYTF
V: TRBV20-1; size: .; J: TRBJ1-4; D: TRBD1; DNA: TGCAGTGCGACAGGGAGACTGAATGAAAAACTGTTTTTT; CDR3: CSATGRLNEKLFF
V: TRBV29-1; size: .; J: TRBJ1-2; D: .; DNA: TGCAGCGTTGCTGAGTTGAATGGCTACACCTTC; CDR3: CSVAELNGYTF